This is a list of T cell receptor beta chains from one sample in a study of shared clonotypes between healthy human individuals. TCRdb's table, derived via immunoSEQ multiplex PCR, lists solely in-frame clones and lacks some. The data hold 2 million to 2.5 million clones, with 80% to 95% observed a single time. The sample was naive CD4+ T cells from PBMCs. All receptors derive from a man aged 18 to 30 in good health. Some clones in this sample may be carry-over from other donors' samples. Both conserved end residues are part of each CDR3. Each record gives: D gene, clone size, J gene, V gene, CDR3 protein, CDR3 DNA. D genes are given only for firm matches. Rows may omit the clone size; those that give it use once, few, many or a size class.

>.|.|TRBJ1-5|TRBV21-1
CASSTTGGRSNQPQHF
TGTGCCAGCAGTACGACAGGGGGCAGGAGCAATCAGCCCCAGCATTTT
>TRBD2|few|TRBJ2-3|TRBV5-1
CASSLTSGGTDTQYF
TGCGCCAGCAGCTTGACTAGCGGAGGCACAGATACGCAGTATTTT
>.|.|TRBJ2-3|TRBV6-6
CASSWGGGTDTQYF
TGTGCCAGCAGTTGGGGAGGAGGGACAGATACGCAGTATTTT
>TRBD1|.|TRBJ1-1|TRBV5-4
CASSEGTGGFTEAFF
TGTGCCAGCAGCGAAGGGACAGGGGGCTTCACTGAAGCTTTCTTT
>.|few|TRBJ1-4|TRBV4-1
CASSQLGEKLFF
TGCGCCAGCAGCCAACTCGGTGAAAAACTGTTTTTT
>.|once|TRBJ1-6|TRBV6-5
CASNTGSSYNSPLHF
TGTGCCAGCAATACAGGGAGCTCCTATAATTCACCCCTCCACTTT
>.|.|TRBJ2-3|TRBV18
CASSQSLASTDTQYF
TGTGCCAGCTCACAGTCGCTAGCTAGCACAGATACGCAGTATTTT
>.|.|TRBJ2-3|TRBV9
CASSAELDRVTDTQYF
TGTGCCAGCAGCGCGGAGCTGGACAGAGTCACAGATACGCAGTATTTT
>TRBD2|.|TRBJ2-1|TRBV7-3
CASSLELLAGLVRDEQFF
TGTGCCAGCAGCTTAGAGTTGCTAGCGGGATTAGTTAGGGATGAGCAGTTCTTC
>TRBD1|.|TRBJ1-1|TRBV25-1
CASSVPTGEGAFF
TGTGCCAGCAGTGTACCCACAGGGGAGGGAGCTTTCTTT
>TRBD1|.|TRBJ2-2|TRBV2
CASSEEQGAGGELFF
TGTGCCAGCAGTGAAGAACAGGGGGCTGGCGGGGAGCTGTTTTTT
>TRBD1|.|TRBJ1-4|TRBV7-2
CASAPGGPVYEKLFF
TGTGCCAGTGCCCCAGGGGGGCCTGTTTATGAAAAACTGTTTTTT
>TRBD2|.|TRBJ2-1|TRBV19
CASSLTSGRDEQFF
TGTGCCAGTAGTTTGACTAGCGGGAGGGATGAGCAGTTCTTC
>.|.|TRBJ2-5|TRBV29-1
CSVVGRRTEETQYF
TGCAGCGTTGTTGGCAGGCGGACCGAAGAGACCCAGTACTTC
>.|.|TRBJ2-7|TRBV4-2
CASSQDRGSYEQYF
TGTGCCAGCAGCCAAGATAGGGGGAGCTACGAGCAGTACTTC
>.|.|TRBJ2-1|TRBV28
CASSFRREQFF
TGTGCCAGCAGTTTTAGGCGGGAGCAGTTCTTC
>TRBD2|.|TRBJ2-2|TRBV5-8
CASRLAGGNTGELFF
TGTGCCAGCCGACTAGCGGGAGGGAACACCGGGGAGCTGTTTTTT
>TRBD1|.|TRBJ2-2|TRBV30
CAWRPDWDRGAGELFF
TGTGCCTGGAGGCCGGACTGGGACAGGGGGGCCGGGGAGCTGTTTTTT
>.|once|TRBJ2-7|TRBV2
CASSWQGWYEQYF
TGTGCCAGCAGTTGGCAGGGGTGGTACGAGCAGTACTTC
>.|once|TRBJ2-7|TRBV25-1
CASRGRGKKYF
TGTGCCAGCAGGGGAAGGGGCAAAAAGTACTTC
>TRBD2|.|TRBJ2-3|TRBV10-1
CASRSGSPTDTQYF
TGCGCCAGCAGGAGCGGGAGCCCCACAGATACGCAGTATTTT
>.|.|TRBJ2-5|TRBV18
CASSPEQKETQYF
TGTGCCAGCTCACCCGAACAGAAAGAGACCCAGTACTTC
>.|.|TRBJ1-1|TRBV7-2
CASSLVQGSFSEAFF
TGTGCCAGCAGCTTAGTCCAGGGTTCTTTCTCTGAAGCTTTCTTT
>.|.|TRBJ2-7|TRBV20-1
CSAGTKYEQYF
TGCAGTGCCGGGACCAAATACGAGCAGTACTTC
>.|.|TRBJ2-3|TRBV5-1
CASSLGEADTQYF
TGCGCCAGCAGCTTGGGGGAGGCAGATACGCAGTATTTT